A selection of T cell receptor beta chains follows, all from one sample in a study of shared clonotypes between healthy human individuals. Here immunoSEQ multiplex PCR was the method, and the copy in TCRdb shows in-frame clones only, minus some. The table shows about 490,000 clones, with more than 75% occurring only once. Input material: PBMCs. The receptors here all came from a woman aged 40 to 50 in good health. Some clones in this sample may be carry-over from other donors' samples. CDR3s include the opening cysteine and the closing phenylalanine or tryptophan. D genes are given only for firm matches. For some rows the clone size is stated as once, few or many, or as a class when expanded; others skip it.

NA NA TRBJ2-2 TRBV6-4 CASSDSSSGELFF TGTGCCAGCAGTGACTCTAGTTCCGGGGAGCTGTTTTTT
few TRBD1 TRBJ1-1 TRBV5-1 CASSQSPGQGSNTEAFF TGCGCCAGCAGTCAGTCGCCGGGACAGGGTTCGAACACTGAAGCTTTCTTT
NA TRBD2 TRBJ2-1 TRBV5-1 CASSSPNQLTSGRIDEQFF TGCGCCAGCAGCTCCCCAAACCAACTGACTAGCGGGAGAATTGATGAGCAGTTCTTC
NA NA TRBJ2-2 TRBV4-2 CASSQDLGTGGELFF TGTGCCAGCAGCCAAGATTTGGGAACCGGCGGGGAGCTGTTTTTT
NA NA TRBJ1-6 TRBV30 CAWSVKQGAAYNSPLHF TGTGCCTGGAGTGTGAAACAGGGTGCGGCCTATAATTCACCCCTCCACTTT
many TRBD2 TRBJ2-7 TRBV2 CASSWTSGTYEQYF TGTGCCAGCAGCTGGACTAGCGGGACTTACGAGCAGTACTTC
NA NA TRBJ2-7 TRBV29-1 CSVAPIRGDEQYF TGCAGCGTTGCACCGATTCGCGGGGACGAGCAGTACTTC
NA TRBD1 TRBJ2-7 TRBV5-1 CASSSGQGRGSYEQYF TGCGCCAGCAGCTCAGGACAGGGGAGGGGTTCCTACGAGCAGTACTTC
NA TRBD2 TRBJ2-1 TRBV5-5 CASSLVLAGVDEQFF TGTGCCAGCAGTCTTGTTCTAGCGGGAGTCGATGAGCAGTTCTTC
NA NA TRBJ2-3 TRBV27 CASSWGPVADTQYF TGTGCCAGCAGTTGGGGACCAGTTGCAGATACGCAGTATTTT
NA TRBD1 TRBJ1-4 TRBV19 CASSIRTGTNEKLFF TGTGCCAGTAGTATCCGGACAGGGACTAATGAAAAACTGTTTTTT
NA TRBD2 TRBJ2-2 TRBV5-1 CASSPLSGRRGGELFF TGCGCCAGCAGCCCCCTTAGCGGGAGGAGGGGCGGGGAGCTGTTTTTT
NA TRBD1 TRBJ2-7 TRBV7-9 CASSLALGTGISYEQYF TGTGCCAGCAGCTTAGCGCTCGGGACAGGGATCTCCTACGAGCAGTACTTC
NA NA TRBJ1-2 TRBV30 CAWSEGPYRYGYTF TGTGCCTGGAGTGAGGGCCCCTATCGCTATGGCTACACCTTC
few NA TRBJ1-5 TRBV7-9 CASSLGRLGGGYQPQHF TGTGCCAGCAGCTTAGGGCGGCTCGGGGGAGGCTATCAGCCCCAGCATTTT
NA TRBD2 TRBJ2-5 TRBV5-6 CASSPAAGGTATQYF TGTGCCAGCAGCCCCGCAGCGGGGGGCACCGCGACCCAGTACTTC
NA TRBD2 TRBJ2-5 TRBV18 CASSPRALAGVSETQYF TGTGCCAGCTCGCCGCGGGCACTAGCGGGAGTGTCGGAGACCCAGTACTTC
once TRBD1 TRBJ1-4 TRBV27 CASSSGTANEKLFF TGTGCCAGCAGTTCAGGGACAGCTAATGAAAAACTGTTTTTT
few TRBD2 TRBJ2-7 TRBV25-1 CASSATGGSLYEQYF TGTGCCAGCAGTGCCACTGGCGGGAGTCTCTACGAGCAGTACTTC
many NA TRBJ1-2 TRBV19 CASSQGTPGGYTF TGTGCCAGTAGTCAGGGGACACCTGGTGGCTACACCTTC
NA TRBD1 TRBJ1-2 TRBV7-8 CASSLYGQGYGGYTF TGTGCCAGCAGCTTATACGGACAGGGCTATGGTGGCTACACCTTC
once TRBD2 TRBJ2-1 TRBV11-1 CASSSRGLAGYNEQFF TGTGCCAGCAGTTCCAGGGGACTAGCAGGCTACAATGAGCAGTTCTTC
NA NA TRBJ2-2 TRBV7-3 CASSPGRGANTGELFF TGTGCCAGCAGCCCCGGCCGGGGGGCAAACACCGGGGAGCTGTTTTTT
NA NA TRBJ2-3 TRBV11-2 CASTPKDPETDTQYF TGTGCCAGCACCCCGAAAGACCCGGAGACAGATACGCAGTATTTT
few NA TRBJ1-4 TRBV29-1 CSVATTNEKLFF TGCAGCGTCGCAACAACTAATGAAAAACTGTTTTTT
NA NA TRBJ2-5 TRBV7-7 CASSLGATQETQYF TGTGCTAGCAGCTTAGGGGCGACACAAGAGACCCAGTACTTC
once NA TRBJ2-1 TRBV15 CATSREHTQQFF TGTGCCACCAGCAGAGAGCATACACAGCAGTTCTTC
NA NA TRBJ1-5 TRBV9 CASSPGGGPNQPQHF TGTGCCAGCAGCCCAGGCGGAGGGCCAAATCAGCCCCAGCATTTT
many TRBD1 TRBJ1-1 TRBV18 CASSPPGQAASVNTEAFF TGTGCCAGCTCACCACCGGGACAGGCCGCTTCCGTGAACACTGAAGCTTTCTTT